Listed below are T cell receptor beta chains from one sample, sequenced in a study of T cells in Graves' hyperthyroidism and ophthalmopathy. TCRdb fed the multiplex PCR reads into MiXCR, producing one record per CDR3 protein. The repertoire holds more than 300,000 distinct CDR3 sequences, with approximately 13% as singletons. The specimen sequenced was blood. The source is a woman aged 60-75 years with Graves' hyperthyroidism. CDR3s include the opening cysteine and the closing phenylalanine or tryptophan. Fields, in order: J gene, clone size, CDR3 length, D gene, V gene, CDR3 DNA, CDR3 protein. A D gene is named only where the DNA matches it firmly. Expanded clones are given a class, and other clones once, few, many or no size at all.

J: TRBJ1-2; size: few; length: 15; D: .; V: TRBV18; DNA: TGTGCCAGCTCACCATGGGCCACGGAAAACTATGGCTACACCTTC; CDR3: CASSPWATENYGYTF
J: TRBJ1-5; size: .; length: 13; D: TRBD1; V: TRBV19; DNA: TGTGCCAGTAGTCAGGGGGTCCGCCAGCCCCAGCATTTT; CDR3: CASSQGVRQPQHF
J: TRBJ1-2; size: many; length: 13; D: TRBD1; V: TRBV20-1; DNA: TGCAGTGCACCCGACAGGGTGGGATATGGCTACACCTTC; CDR3: CSAPDRVGYGYTF
J: TRBJ2-7; size: many; length: 16; D: .; V: TRBV5-1; DNA: TGCGCCAGCAGCGGGGGGGGGACAGCGTCTATCTACGAGCAGTACTTC; CDR3: CASSGGGTASIYEQYF
J: TRBJ1-1; size: many; length: 12; D: .; V: TRBV11-2; DNA: TGTGCCAGCAGACAGGTCTTTCCTGAAGCTTTCTTT; CDR3: CASRQVFPEAFF
J: TRBJ2-7; size: many; length: 15; D: .; V: TRBV28; DNA: TGTGCCAGCAGTTTTCGGGGTGTTAGTTCCCACGAGCAGTACTTC; CDR3: CASSFRGVSSHEQYF
J: TRBJ2-7; size: many; length: 13; D: .; V: TRBV20-1; DNA: TGCAGTGCTAGAGATCTGAGCTCCTACGAGCAGTACTTC; CDR3: CSARDLSSYEQYF
J: TRBJ2-5; size: many; length: 17; D: TRBD2; V: TRBV3-1; DNA: TGTGCCAGCAGCCAAAGGACTAGCGGGAGGGCCACGGAGACCCAGTACTTC; CDR3: CASSQRTSGRATETQYF
J: TRBJ2-3; size: many; length: 18; D: TRBD2; V: TRBV20-1; DNA: TGCAGTGCTAGAGGCTCCCCCGGGACTAGCGGGAGCGCAGATACGCAGTATTTT; CDR3: CSARGSPGTSGSADTQYF
J: TRBJ1-2; size: .; length: 11; D: .; V: TRBV29-1; DNA: TGCAGCGTTGACTGGGACTATGGCTACACCTTC; CDR3: CSVDWDYGYTF
J: TRBJ1-1; size: few; length: 14; D: TRBD1; V: TRBV7-9; DNA: TGTGCCAGCAGCCGGGGACAGGGGTACACTGAAGCTTTCTTT; CDR3: CASSRGQGYTEAFF
J: TRBJ1-2; size: few; length: 11; D: .; V: TRBV14; DNA: TGTGCCAGCAGCCCCGGGCGTGGCTACACCTTC; CDR3: CASSPGRGYTF
J: TRBJ2-5; size: many; length: 14; D: .; V: TRBV10-3; DNA: TGTGCCATCAGTGAGTCGGTGTCCCAAGAGACCCAGTACTTC; CDR3: CAISESVSQETQYF
J: TRBJ2-6; size: many; length: 16; D: .; V: TRBV27; DNA: TGTGCCAGCAGTTCCTGGGGCAGCTCTGGGGCCAACGTCCTGACTTTC; CDR3: CASSSWGSSGANVLTF
J: TRBJ2-5; size: few; length: 14; D: .; V: TRBV4-2; DNA: TGTGCCAGCAGCCAAGAAGTGGGGGGAGAGACCCAGTACTTC; CDR3: CASSQEVGGETQYF
J: TRBJ2-1; size: many; length: 13; D: TRBD1; V: TRBV24-1; DNA: TGTGCCACCAGTGATTTGACAGGGGGAGAGCAGTTCTTC; CDR3: CATSDLTGGEQFF
J: TRBJ1-1; size: many; length: 14; D: TRBD1; V: TRBV5-1; DNA: TGCGCCAGCGAGAAAGACAGGGGGGACACTGAAGCTTTCTTT; CDR3: CASEKDRGDTEAFF
J: TRBJ2-2; size: many; length: 15; D: .; V: TRBV11-1; DNA: TGTGCCAGCAGCCCCGGACGTACGAACACCGGGGAGCTGTTTTTT; CDR3: CASSPGRTNTGELFF
J: TRBJ2-7; size: .; length: 15; D: .; V: TRBV15; DNA: TGTGCCACCAGCAGAGATCGGACACCCCCCTACGAGCAGTACTTC; CDR3: CATSRDRTPPYEQYF
J: TRBJ2-2; size: many; length: 15; D: .; V: TRBV11-3; DNA: TGTGCCAGCAGCTTACTAGGAGCAAACACCGGGGAGCTGTTTTTT; CDR3: CASSLLGANTGELFF
J: TRBJ2-5; size: many; length: 16; D: TRBD2; V: TRBV20-1; DNA: TGCAGTGCTGAGGGGGCTAGCGGGAGGGCCAGAGAGACCCAGTACTTC; CDR3: CSAEGASGRARETQYF
J: TRBJ2-7; size: many; length: 14; D: TRBD2; V: TRBV30; DNA: TGTGCCTGTAGCGGGGGGCGTAGCTCCTACGAGCAGTACTTC; CDR3: CACSGGRSSYEQYF
J: TRBJ2-3; size: many; length: 16; D: .; V: TRBV5-4; DNA: TGTGCCAGCAGCTCCCCGGACAGCACGTCAGCAGATACGCAGTATTTT; CDR3: CASSSPDSTSADTQYF
J: TRBJ1-2; size: .; length: 13; D: TRBD1; V: TRBV19; DNA: TGTGCCAGTAGTATGCGACAGGGCTATGGCTACACCTTC; CDR3: CASSMRQGYGYTF
J: TRBJ2-3; size: few; length: 13; D: TRBD2; V: TRBV19; DNA: TGTGCCAGTAGCGGAGGGACTAGGGACACGCAGTATTTT; CDR3: CASSGGTRDTQYF
J: TRBJ2-1; size: many; length: 14; D: .; V: TRBV20-1; DNA: TGCAGTGCTAGGGATAGCGGAGGCCCCGCGAGGCAGTTCTTC; CDR3: CSARDSGGPARQFF
J: TRBJ2-7; size: .; length: 14; D: TRBD2; V: TRBV7-9; DNA: TGTGCCAGCAGTCCCAGACTAGCGGGAGGCGAGCAGTACTTC; CDR3: CASSPRLAGGEQYF
J: TRBJ2-5; size: many; length: 13; D: TRBD1; V: TRBV6-1; DNA: TGTGCCAGCAAGGGACAGGTCCAAGAGACCCAGTACTTC; CDR3: CASKGQVQETQYF
J: TRBJ2-5; size: many; length: 16; D: TRBD2; V: TRBV18; DNA: TGTGCCAGCTCACCAGCCACTAGCGGGAGTGGGGAGACCCAGTACTTC; CDR3: CASSPATSGSGETQYF
J: TRBJ1-6; size: few; length: 15; D: .; V: TRBV5-1; DNA: TGCGCCAGCAGCTTGGAGTACGGCACCAATTCACCCCTCCACTTT; CDR3: CASSLEYGTNSPLHF
J: TRBJ2-1; size: many; length: 12; D: .; V: TRBV20-1; DNA: TGCAGTGCTAGTGCAGCGTACAATGAGCAGTTCTTC; CDR3: CSASAAYNEQFF
J: TRBJ2-7; size: few; length: 13; D: .; V: TRBV10-3; DNA: TGTGCCATCAGTCTGAGACAGTCCTACGAGCAGTACTTC; CDR3: CAISLRQSYEQYF
J: TRBJ2-7; size: few; length: 15; D: TRBD2; V: TRBV12-3/TRBV12-4; DNA: TGTGCCAGCAGTCCGACTAGCGCATTCCCCTACGAGCAGTACTTC; CDR3: CASSPTSAFPYEQYF